The rows below give T cell receptor beta chains drawn from one sample of a study of blood T cell repertoires in COVID-19. Profiled with immunoSEQ multiplex PCR; TCRdb holds only in-frame clones, not every one. Of under 25,000 clones in the sample, roughly 73% were seen once. The sample consisted of peripheral blood. These receptors were obtained from a human donor in a cohort sampled during active or convalescent COVID-19. The CDR3 runs from the conserved cysteine through the conserved F or W. The D gene is left open where the match is weak. Clone size is stated in some rows and not others, as once, few, many or a class when expanded.

j_gene: TRBJ2-3; v_gene: TRBV2; abundance: -; d_gene: -; CDR3nt: TGTGCCAGCAGTGAACTGGCCACAGATACGCAGTATTTT; CDR3aa: CASSELATDTQYF
j_gene: TRBJ2-7; v_gene: TRBV29-1; abundance: few; d_gene: TRBD2; CDR3nt: TGCAGCGTTAAACCGCGGGAGCTGGAGCAGTACTTC; CDR3aa: CSVKPRELEQYF
j_gene: TRBJ2-2; v_gene: TRBV5-1; abundance: few; d_gene: -; CDR3nt: TGCGCCAGCCTACTTGACAGGTTTGACACCGGGGAGCTGTTTTTT; CDR3aa: CASLLDRFDTGELFF
j_gene: TRBJ1-1; v_gene: TRBV7-2; abundance: few; d_gene: -; CDR3nt: TGTGCCAGCAGCTCCGAGAGGGCTCGCAACACTGAAGCTTTCTTT; CDR3aa: CASSSERARNTEAFF
j_gene: TRBJ1-1; v_gene: TRBV9; abundance: -; d_gene: -; CDR3nt: TGTGCCAGCAGCGGGTGGGGGGTACCGAACACTGAAGCTTTCTTT; CDR3aa: CASSGWGVPNTEAFF
j_gene: TRBJ1-2; v_gene: TRBV28; abundance: few; d_gene: -; CDR3nt: TGTGCCAGCAGTTTATCAGGGGACGGCTACACCTTC; CDR3aa: CASSLSGDGYTF
j_gene: TRBJ1-6; v_gene: TRBV2; abundance: -; d_gene: TRBD1; CDR3nt: TGTGCCAGCATCGGGACAGGGGGCACCCTCCACTTT; CDR3aa: CASIGTGGTLHF
j_gene: TRBJ2-7; v_gene: TRBV10-2; abundance: few; d_gene: TRBD2; CDR3nt: TGCGCCAGCAGCATTGGACTAGACTACGAGCAGTACTTC; CDR3aa: CASSIGLDYEQYF
j_gene: TRBJ2-7; v_gene: TRBV7-6; abundance: many; d_gene: -; CDR3nt: TGTGCCAGCAGCCCCACGACTAGGGAAGGATACGAGCAGTACTTC; CDR3aa: CASSPTTREGYEQYF
j_gene: TRBJ2-1; v_gene: TRBV12-5; abundance: -; d_gene: TRBD2; CDR3nt: TGTGCTAGTGGCCCCACCCCTCGACTAGCGGGAGGCGGTGAGCAGTTCTTC; CDR3aa: CASGPTPRLAGGGEQFF
j_gene: TRBJ2-1; v_gene: TRBV5-6; abundance: -; d_gene: TRBD1; CDR3nt: TGTGCCAGCAGCCGGGACAGGGGTTCCTACAATGAGCAGTTCTTC; CDR3aa: CASSRDRGSYNEQFF
j_gene: TRBJ2-1; v_gene: TRBV5-1; abundance: -; d_gene: TRBD2; CDR3nt: TGCGCCAGCAGCTTGGAGAGCGGGAGTCACGGGGATGAGCAGTTCTTC; CDR3aa: CASSLESGSHGDEQFF
j_gene: TRBJ2-7; v_gene: TRBV30; abundance: once; d_gene: -; CDR3nt: TGTGCCTGGAGTACCGCTCTAGGTGAGCAGTACTTC; CDR3aa: CAWSTALGEQYF
j_gene: TRBJ1-2; v_gene: TRBV15; abundance: once; d_gene: TRBD1; CDR3nt: TGTGCCACCAGCCTTAACAGGGGCTATGGCTACACCTTC; CDR3aa: CATSLNRGYGYTF
j_gene: TRBJ2-3; v_gene: TRBV7-9; abundance: -; d_gene: TRBD2; CDR3nt: TGTGCCAGCAGCTTAGCAGTAGCGGGGAGCACAGATACGCAGTATTTT; CDR3aa: CASSLAVAGSTDTQYF
j_gene: TRBJ1-2; v_gene: TRBV28; abundance: medium-sized; d_gene: -; CDR3nt: TGTGCCAGCAGTTTAGAGGGTAACTATGGCTACACCTTC; CDR3aa: CASSLEGNYGYTF
j_gene: TRBJ1-1; v_gene: TRBV29-1; abundance: -; d_gene: TRBD1; CDR3nt: TGCAGCGGCGGGACAGGGGGTACTGAAGCTTTCTTT; CDR3aa: CSGGTGGTEAFF
j_gene: TRBJ1-1; v_gene: TRBV7-8; abundance: -; d_gene: TRBD1; CDR3nt: TGTGCCAGCAGCTCATACGGACAGGGGTCTGAAGCTTTCTTT; CDR3aa: CASSSYGQGSEAFF
j_gene: TRBJ1-3; v_gene: TRBV19; abundance: -; d_gene: -; CDR3nt: TGTGCCAGTAGTATCCGGACTCCTTCTGGAAACACCATATATTTT; CDR3aa: CASSIRTPSGNTIYF
j_gene: TRBJ1-3; v_gene: TRBV28; abundance: -; d_gene: -; CDR3nt: TGTGCCAGCAGTTTTGGAGGGACTGGAAACACCATATATTTT; CDR3aa: CASSFGGTGNTIYF
j_gene: TRBJ1-1; v_gene: TRBV12-5; abundance: -; d_gene: -; CDR3nt: TGTGCTAGTGGTTCGGGGAACACTGAAGCTTTCTTT; CDR3aa: CASGSGNTEAFF
j_gene: TRBJ2-3; v_gene: TRBV19; abundance: -; d_gene: -; CDR3nt: TGTGCCACTCGGCAGGGTGCAAGCACAGATACGCAGTATTTT; CDR3aa: CATRQGASTDTQYF
j_gene: TRBJ2-1; v_gene: TRBV10-3; abundance: -; d_gene: -; CDR3nt: TGTGCCATCAGTGTCCAAAATGAGCAGTTCTTC; CDR3aa: CAISVQNEQFF
j_gene: TRBJ2-5; v_gene: TRBV27; abundance: -; d_gene: TRBD1; CDR3nt: TGTGCCAGCAGTGGCATAGGACAGGGCCAAGAGACCCAGTACTTC; CDR3aa: CASSGIGQGQETQYF
j_gene: TRBJ2-1; v_gene: TRBV4-3; abundance: few; d_gene: TRBD2; CDR3nt: TGCGCCAGCAGCCAAACATCGGGACTAGCGGTATTAAATGAGCAGTTCTTC; CDR3aa: CASSQTSGLAVLNEQFF
j_gene: TRBJ2-1; v_gene: TRBV3-1/TRBV3-2; abundance: once; d_gene: -; CDR3nt: TGTGCCAGCAGCCAAGATGGCGAGCAGTTCTTC; CDR3aa: CASSQDGEQFF
j_gene: TRBJ1-2; v_gene: TRBV28; abundance: -; d_gene: TRBD1; CDR3nt: TGTGCCAGCAGACCAACGCGGACAGGGACCCCCCATGGCTACACCTTC; CDR3aa: CASRPTRTGTPHGYTF
j_gene: TRBJ2-7; v_gene: TRBV10-3; abundance: -; d_gene: -; CDR3nt: TGTGCCACAAGAGGGTCTTCCTACGAGCAGTACTTC; CDR3aa: CATRGSSYEQYF
j_gene: TRBJ2-7; v_gene: TRBV11-2; abundance: -; d_gene: -; CDR3nt: TGTGCCAGCAGCTTAGGACAGCTTATCTCCTACGAGCAGTACTTC; CDR3aa: CASSLGQLISYEQYF
j_gene: TRBJ2-1; v_gene: TRBV6-5; abundance: -; d_gene: -; CDR3nt: TGTGCCAGCACAAGGGGCAATGAGCAGTTCTTC; CDR3aa: CASTRGNEQFF
j_gene: TRBJ2-2; v_gene: TRBV10-1; abundance: once; d_gene: -; CDR3nt: TGCGCCAGCAGCCAACGAGGTACCGGGACGAACACCGGGGAGCTGTTTTTT; CDR3aa: CASSQRGTGTNTGELFF
j_gene: TRBJ2-5; v_gene: TRBV7-2; abundance: -; d_gene: TRBD2; CDR3nt: TGTGCCAGCAGCCGGCCGGGGGGTGGGGAGACCCAGTACTTC; CDR3aa: CASSRPGGGETQYF